These 17 T cell receptor beta chains share one sample of origin, sequenced in a study of cytomegalovirus exposure and HLA in healthy donors. A multiplex PCR was run with 60 Vbeta primers and 13 Jbeta primers. Sequenced by immunoSEQ multiplex PCR; TCRdb stores in-frame clones only, minus some. The sample records some 150,000 clones, around 66% being singletons. What was sequenced was PBMCs. The receptors come from a woman in her 30s in good health and CMV-seropositive.

V is TRBV4-1 and J is TRBJ2-1; 8 bases agree with TRBD1. V shed 0 bases and J 12 bases; nucleotides not matched to a gene: 7. The CDR3 is 14 residues long. The germline V gene encodes CDR1 MGHRA and CDR2 YSYEKL. CDR3 in amino acids: CASSQDSGGVGQFF. The CDR3 coding sequence is TGCGCCAGCAGCCAAGACTCAGGGGGCGTGGGGCAGTTCTTC.

This chain uses TRBV6-5 with TRBJ1-5; 7 bases line up with TRBD1. The V gene's germline CDR1 is MNHEY and CDR2 SVGAGI. This CDR3 is built from 15 residues. The junction had 14 bases not matched to a gene; V was cut back by 5 bases and J by 10 bases. The CDR3 bases are TGTGCCAGCAGTATGCGGGGTTCCCCAGGGGGACCCCAGCATTTT. It is translated as CASSMRGSPGGPQHF.

V and J are TRBV6-6 and TRBJ1-5; D is undetermined. The germline V gene has CDR1 MNHNY and CDR2 SVGAGI (reference sequence). The CDR3 is 13 amino acids. Deletions cut 5 bases from V and 5 bases from J, with 10 bases between. The CDR3 DNA reads as TGTGCCAGCAGTATTAACGGAGATCAGCCCCAGCATTTT. Translating gives CASSINGDQPQHF.

This clone was observed a few times. The rearrangement links TRBV29-1 to TRBJ1-2; 7 bases fit TRBD1. The CDR3 has 13 residues. The V segment lost 6 bases and the J segment 8 bases; nucleotides outside the gene matches: 12. Germline lookup yields CDR1 SQVTM and CDR2 ANQGSEA. The CDR3 DNA follows: TGCAGCGTCTTTTCAGACAGGGAGCTGGGCTACACCTTC. Translated, it gives CSVFSDRELGYTF. Together with reference TRBV29-1 and TRBJ1-2, the CDR3 gives the full variable domain: SAVISQKPSRDICQRGTSLTIQCQVDSQVTMMFWYRQQPGQSLTLIATANQGSEATYESGFVIDKFPISRPNLTFSTLTVSNMSPEDSSIYLCSVFSDRELGYTFGSGTRLTVV.

This sequence joins TRBV6-5 and TRBJ2-7; TRBD2 is a possible D gene (7 bases). The V gene lost 7 bases and the J gene lost 1 base, with 17 bases spanning the gap. This CDR3 comprises 15 residues. Germline assignment: CDR1 MNHEY and CDR2 SVGAGI. CDR3 amino acids: CASTALGGGSYEQYF. CDR3 nucleotide sequence: TGTGCCAGCACCGCCTTAGGGGGGGGTTCCTACGAGCAGTACTTC.

This clone was counted a single time. This chain connects TRBV29-1 to TRBJ1-1, with D uncertain. The germline CDR1 and CDR2 sequences are SQVTM and ANQGSEA. This CDR3 is 14 amino acids long. V dropped 7 bases and J dropped 1 base, with 16 bases sitting between them. DNA for the CDR3: TGCAGCGGAGATGCGGGTCAGTCGAACACTGAAGCTTTCTTT. Amino acid sequence: CSGDAGQSNTEAFF.

CDR3 coding DNA: TGCAGCGTTTCTGGGACAGGGATCACATCTACAGGGGAGCTGTTTTTT. Translation: CSVSGTGITSTGELFF. The chain combines TRBV29-1 with TRBJ2-2; 9 bases map to TRBD1. This CDR3 contains 16 residues. Germline V lookup: CDR1 SQVTM, CDR2 ANQGSEA. V gave up 5 bases and J gave up 8 bases; unmatched junction bases: 15.

This clone was observed a handful of times. J is TRBJ2-1 and V is TRBV29-1; a possible D gene is TRBD2 (5 bases). The CDR3 runs 13 residues. CDR1 SQVTM and CDR2 ANQGSEA come from the germline V gene. Trimming stripped 4 bases from V and 0 bases from J, with 7 bases between. The CDR3 reads CSVAGSSYNEQFF. Here the CDR3 DNA reads TGCAGCGTTGCTGGGAGCTCCTACAATGAGCAGTTCTTC.

J is TRBJ2-1 and V is TRBV30, with 9 bases fitting TRBD2. Per the germline V gene, CDR1 is GTSNPN and CDR2 is SVGIG (reference sequence). Trimming at V came to 5 bases and at J to 5 bases, leaving 13 bases not matched to a gene. The CDR3 is 16 amino acids. For the CDR3, the DNA is TGTGCCTGGGGTAAATCCGGGACTAGCACTCACAATGAGCAGTTCTTC. It yields the protein CAWGKSGTSTHNEQFF.

This clone was seen only a few times. This chain links TRBV27 with TRBJ1-2, with TRBD1 identical over 9 bases. Trimming at V came to 5 bases and at J to 3 bases, leaving 7 bases not matched to a gene. The CDR3 consists of 15 residues. CDR1 MNHEY and CDR2 SMNVEV come from the germline V gene (reference sequence). The CDR3 region is CASSPGQGVDYGYTF. CDR3 sequence (DNA): TGTGCCAGCAGTCCGGGACAGGGTGTGGACTATGGCTACACCTTC.

V usage is TRBV1 and J usage is TRBJ2-7; the D call in the table, TRBD1, was not verified against the DNA. TRBV1 is deemed a pseudogene. The CDR3 runs 14 residues. The CDR3 region has the DNA TGCACCAGCAGCCAGACCCAGGCGCCCTACGAGCAGTACTTC. It translates to CTSSQTQAPYEQYF.

The CDR3 DNA reads TGTGCCACGGAGGGAATCTATGGCTACACCTTC. It encodes CATEGIYGYTF. The chain couples TRBV7-9 to TRBJ1-2, with D uncertain. In germline, CDR1 is SEHNR, CDR2 FQNEAQ (reference sequence). This CDR3 region has 11 residues. V lost 10 bases to trimming and J lost 4 bases, with 10 bases between them.

V gene TRBV6-5 combines with J gene TRBJ1-2; D gene unclear. CDR1 is MNHEY, CDR2 SVGAGI, per germline. V was clipped by 8 bases and J by 2 bases, with 12 bases between them. CDR3 length: 13 residues. As DNA, the CDR3 is TGTGCCAGCTCACCCAGGAAAAACTATGGCTACACCTTC. Amino acid sequence: CASSPRKNYGYTF.

This chain uses TRBV28 with TRBJ1-5; 7 bases line up with TRBD1. Looked up from germline, CDR1 is MDHEN and CDR2 is SYDVKM. CDR3 length equals 16 residues. V lost 2 bases, J lost 5 bases, and 9 bases stayed unmatched. CDR3 region: CASSLGVRGTYQPQHF. Here the CDR3 DNA reads TGTGCCAGCAGTTTAGGGGTCAGGGGGACGTATCAGCCCCAGCATTTT.

The sample holds a few counts of this clone. The V call is TRBV6-5, the J call TRBJ1-1; D unclear. CDR1 and CDR2 (germline): MNHEY, SVGAGI. V was clipped by 2 bases and J by 7 bases, with 11 bases between them. The CDR3 runs 13 residues. The CDR3 nucleotides read TGTGCCAGCAGTTACGGTCACAGTGTTGAAGCTTTCTTT. Its translation: CASSYGHSVEAFF.

This clone was picked up a small number of times. V and J are TRBV15 and TRBJ2-3; possibly TRBD2 for D (5 bases). V lost 1 base to trimming and J lost 0 bases, with 11 bases between them. This CDR3 is built from 16 residues. Germline V CDR1 and CDR2: LNHNV, YYDKDF (reference sequence). The CDR3 bases are TGTGCCACCAGCAGAGCCCCGAGGGTTAGCACAGATACGCAGTATTTT. Residues: CATSRAPRVSTDTQYF.

The V call is TRBV19, the J call TRBJ2-7, with TRBD2 as a possible D gene (6 bases). V lost 1 base and J 3 bases, leaving 16 bases between the germline ends. The V gene's germline CDR1 is LNHDA and CDR2 SQIVND (reference sequence). This CDR3 is 16 amino acids long. CDR3 nucleotide sequence: TGTGCCAGTAGTATAGCCCCCAGGGAGGTTGGCTACGAGCAGTACTTC. Translation gives CASSIAPREVGYEQYF. Supplemented by reference TRBV19 and TRBJ2-7, the full variable domain reads DGGITQSPKYLFRKEGQNVTLSCEQNLNHDAMYWYRQDPGQGLRLIYYSQIVNDFQKGDIAEGYSVSREKKESFPLTVTSAQKNPTAFYLCASSIAPREVGYEQYFGPGTRLTVT.